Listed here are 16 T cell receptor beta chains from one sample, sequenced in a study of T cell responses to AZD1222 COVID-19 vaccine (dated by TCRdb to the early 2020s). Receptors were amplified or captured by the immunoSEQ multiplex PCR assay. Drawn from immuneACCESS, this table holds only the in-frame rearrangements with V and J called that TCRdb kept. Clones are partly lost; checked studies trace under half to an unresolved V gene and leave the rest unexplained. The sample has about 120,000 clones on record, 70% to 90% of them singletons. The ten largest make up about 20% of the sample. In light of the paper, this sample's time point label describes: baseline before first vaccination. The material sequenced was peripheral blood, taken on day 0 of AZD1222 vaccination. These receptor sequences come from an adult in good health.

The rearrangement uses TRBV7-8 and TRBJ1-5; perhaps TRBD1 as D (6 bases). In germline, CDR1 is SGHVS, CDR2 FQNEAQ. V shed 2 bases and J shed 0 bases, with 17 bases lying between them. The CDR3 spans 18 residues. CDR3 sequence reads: CASSLRAKGDGSNQPQHF. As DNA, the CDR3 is TGTGCCAGCAGCTTACGCGCCAAGGGGGATGGTAGCAATCAGCCCCAGCATTTT.

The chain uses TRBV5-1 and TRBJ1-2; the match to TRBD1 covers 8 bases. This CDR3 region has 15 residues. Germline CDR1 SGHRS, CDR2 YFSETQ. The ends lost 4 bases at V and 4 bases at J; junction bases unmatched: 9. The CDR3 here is CASSPPTGEGYGYTF. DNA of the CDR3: TGCGCCAGCAGCCCCCCGACAGGGGAAGGCTATGGCTACACCTTC.

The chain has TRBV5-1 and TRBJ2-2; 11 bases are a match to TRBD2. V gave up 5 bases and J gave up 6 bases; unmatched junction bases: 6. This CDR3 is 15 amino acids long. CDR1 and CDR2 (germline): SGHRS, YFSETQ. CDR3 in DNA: TGCGCCAGCAGGCCCGGGACTAGCGGTTCCGGGGAGCTGTTTTTT. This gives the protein CASRPGTSGSGELFF.

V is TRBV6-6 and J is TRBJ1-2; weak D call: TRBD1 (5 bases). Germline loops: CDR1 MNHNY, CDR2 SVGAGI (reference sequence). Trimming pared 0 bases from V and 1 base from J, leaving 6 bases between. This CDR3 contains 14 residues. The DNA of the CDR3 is TGTGCCAGCAGTTACTCAGGGGATAACTATGGCTACACCTTC. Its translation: CASSYSGDNYGYTF.

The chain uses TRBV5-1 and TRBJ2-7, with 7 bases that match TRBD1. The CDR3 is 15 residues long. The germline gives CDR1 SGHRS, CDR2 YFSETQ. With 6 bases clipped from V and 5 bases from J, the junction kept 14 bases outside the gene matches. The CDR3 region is CASKPQGQPSHEQYF. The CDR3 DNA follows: TGCGCCAGCAAGCCCCAGGGACAGCCTTCGCACGAGCAGTACTTC.

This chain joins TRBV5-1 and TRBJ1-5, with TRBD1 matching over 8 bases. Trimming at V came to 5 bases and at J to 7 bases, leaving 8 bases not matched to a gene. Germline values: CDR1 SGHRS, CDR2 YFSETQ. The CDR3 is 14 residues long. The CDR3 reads CASSPQGAGQPQHF. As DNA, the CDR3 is TGCGCCAGCAGTCCGCAGGGGGCCGGGCAGCCCCAGCATTTT.

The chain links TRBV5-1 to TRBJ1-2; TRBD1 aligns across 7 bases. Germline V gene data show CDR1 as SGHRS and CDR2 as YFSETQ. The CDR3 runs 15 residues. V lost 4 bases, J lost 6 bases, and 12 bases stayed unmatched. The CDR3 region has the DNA TGCGCCAGCAGCCCAACGACAGGGAATTTAGATGGCTACACCTTC. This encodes CASSPTTGNLDGYTF.

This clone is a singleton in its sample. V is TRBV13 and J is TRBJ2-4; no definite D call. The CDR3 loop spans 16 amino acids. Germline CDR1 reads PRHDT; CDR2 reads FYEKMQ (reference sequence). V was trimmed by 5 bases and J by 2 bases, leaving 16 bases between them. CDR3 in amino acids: CASSPDLWSPKNIQYF. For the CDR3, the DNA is TGTGCCAGCAGCCCGGATCTGTGGAGTCCCAAAAACATTCAGTACTTC.

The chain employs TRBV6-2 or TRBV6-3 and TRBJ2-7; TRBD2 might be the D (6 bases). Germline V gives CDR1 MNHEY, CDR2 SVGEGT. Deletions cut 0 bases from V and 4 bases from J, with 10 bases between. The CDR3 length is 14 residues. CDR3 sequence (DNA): TGTGCCAGCAGTTACTCGACCGGAGGGTACGAGCAGTACTTC. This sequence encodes CASSYSTGGYEQYF.

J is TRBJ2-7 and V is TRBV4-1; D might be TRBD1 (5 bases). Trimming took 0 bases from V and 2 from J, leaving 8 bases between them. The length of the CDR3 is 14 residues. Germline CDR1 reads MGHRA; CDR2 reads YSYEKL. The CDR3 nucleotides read TGCGCCAGCAGCCAAGACAGGGTAACCTACGAGCAGTACTTC. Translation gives CASSQDRVTYEQYF.

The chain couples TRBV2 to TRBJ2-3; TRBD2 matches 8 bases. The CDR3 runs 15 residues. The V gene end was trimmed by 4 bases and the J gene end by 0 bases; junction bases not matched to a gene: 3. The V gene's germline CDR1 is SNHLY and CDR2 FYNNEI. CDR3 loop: CASSGVAGSTDTQYF. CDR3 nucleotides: TGTGCCAGCAGTGGCGTAGCGGGGAGCACAGATACGCAGTATTTT.

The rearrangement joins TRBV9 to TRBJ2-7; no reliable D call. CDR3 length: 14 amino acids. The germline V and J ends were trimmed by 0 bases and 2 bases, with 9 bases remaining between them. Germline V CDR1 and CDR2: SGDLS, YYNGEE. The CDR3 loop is CASSVGSGPYEQYF. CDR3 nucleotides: TGTGCCAGCAGCGTAGGTTCCGGACCCTACGAGCAGTACTTC.

The CDR3 region is CASSQDMALRTEAFF. In nucleotides, the CDR3 is TGTGCCAGCAGCCAAGACATGGCATTGCGCACTGAAGCTTTCTTT. The J gene is TRBJ1-1, the V gene TRBV14; D gene uncertain. Germline V gene lookup returns CDR1 SGHDN and CDR2 FVKESK. The V end lost 0 bases, the J end lost 4 bases, and 12 bases lay between the germline ends. The CDR3 totals 15 residues. The variable domain in full, with the rest retrieved from reference TRBV14 and TRBJ1-1, is EAGVTQFPSHSVIEKGQTVTLRCDPISGHDNLYWYRRVMGKEIKFLLHFVKESKQDESGMPNNRFLAERTGGTYSTLKVQPAELEDSGVYFCASSQDMALRTEAFFGQGTRLTVV.

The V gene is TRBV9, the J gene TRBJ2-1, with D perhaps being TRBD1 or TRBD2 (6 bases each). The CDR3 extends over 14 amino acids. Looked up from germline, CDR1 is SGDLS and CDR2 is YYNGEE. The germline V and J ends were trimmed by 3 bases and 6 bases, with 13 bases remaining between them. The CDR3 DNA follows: TGTGCCAGCAGCGCTGGTAGGGGGGCCAATGAGCAGTTCTTC. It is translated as CASSAGRGANEQFF.

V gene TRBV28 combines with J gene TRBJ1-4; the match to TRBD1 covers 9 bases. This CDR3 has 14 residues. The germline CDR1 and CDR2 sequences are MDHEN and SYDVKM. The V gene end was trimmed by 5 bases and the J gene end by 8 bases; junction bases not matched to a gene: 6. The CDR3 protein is CASSTQGAREKLFF. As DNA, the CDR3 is TGTGCCAGCAGTACACAGGGGGCACGGGAAAAACTGTTTTTT.

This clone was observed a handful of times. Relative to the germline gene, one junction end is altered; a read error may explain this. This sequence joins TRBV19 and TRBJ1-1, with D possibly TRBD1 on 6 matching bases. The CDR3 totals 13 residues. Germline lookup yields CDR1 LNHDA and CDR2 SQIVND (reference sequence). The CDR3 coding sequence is TGTGCCAGTCGATTAGCCGGGACACCCAAAAGCCTTTTT. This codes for CASRLAGTPKSLF.